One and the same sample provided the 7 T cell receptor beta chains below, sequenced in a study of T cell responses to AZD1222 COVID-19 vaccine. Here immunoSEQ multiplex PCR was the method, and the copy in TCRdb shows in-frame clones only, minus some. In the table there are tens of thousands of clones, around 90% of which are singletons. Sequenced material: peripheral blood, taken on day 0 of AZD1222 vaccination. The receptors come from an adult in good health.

The CDR3 nucleotides read TGTGCCAGCAGTTACGAACACGTGAATGAAAAACTGTTTTTT. Protein product: CASSYEHVNEKLFF. V is TRBV6-2 or TRBV6-3 and J is TRBJ1-4; unclear D gene. Per germline, CDR1 MNHEY and CDR2 SVGEGT. V lost 2 bases and J lost 5, with 9 bases in between. The CDR3 extends over 14 amino acids.

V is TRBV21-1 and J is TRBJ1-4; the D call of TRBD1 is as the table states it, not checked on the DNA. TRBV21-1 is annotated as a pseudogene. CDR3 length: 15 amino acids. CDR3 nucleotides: TGTGCCAGCAGCAAAGTCAGGGAATCCGACGAAAAACTGTTTTTT. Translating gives CASSKVRESDEKLFF.

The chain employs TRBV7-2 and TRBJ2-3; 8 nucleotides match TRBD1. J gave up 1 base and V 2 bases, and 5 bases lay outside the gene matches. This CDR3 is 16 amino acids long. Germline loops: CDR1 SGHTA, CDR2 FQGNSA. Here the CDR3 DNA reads TGTGCCAGCAGCTTACAGACAGGGGTTCGCACAGATACGCAGTATTTT. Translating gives CASSLQTGVRTDTQYF.

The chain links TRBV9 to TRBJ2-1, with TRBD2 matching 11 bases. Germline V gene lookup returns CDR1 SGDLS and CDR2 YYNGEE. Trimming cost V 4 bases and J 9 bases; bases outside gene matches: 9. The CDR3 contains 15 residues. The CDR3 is CASSRTSGSGIEQFF. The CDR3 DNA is TGTGCCAGCAGCCGAACTAGCGGGAGTGGTATTGAGCAGTTCTTC.

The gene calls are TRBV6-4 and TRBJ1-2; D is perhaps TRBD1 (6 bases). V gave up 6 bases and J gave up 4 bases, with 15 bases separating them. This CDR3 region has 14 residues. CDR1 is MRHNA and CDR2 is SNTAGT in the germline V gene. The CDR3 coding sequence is TGTGCCAGCAGGCCGTCAGGGGAACCCTATGGCTACACCTTC. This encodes CASRPSGEPYGYTF.

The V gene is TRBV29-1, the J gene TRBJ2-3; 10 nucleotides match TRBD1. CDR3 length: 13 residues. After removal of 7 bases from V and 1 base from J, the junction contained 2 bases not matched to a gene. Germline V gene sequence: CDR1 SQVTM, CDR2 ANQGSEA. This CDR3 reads CSGGTGGTDTQYF. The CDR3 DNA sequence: TGCAGCGGCGGGACAGGGGGCACAGATACGCAGTATTTT.

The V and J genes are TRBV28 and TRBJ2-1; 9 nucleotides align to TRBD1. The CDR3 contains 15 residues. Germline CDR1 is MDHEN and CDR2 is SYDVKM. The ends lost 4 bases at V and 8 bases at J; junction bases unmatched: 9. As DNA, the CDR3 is TGTGCCAGCAGTTCCAACAGGGGGCATGGGGATGAGCAGTTCTTC. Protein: CASSSNRGHGDEQFF.